The clone carrying this T cell receptor (beta chain) was detected a few times. Its antigen remains unknown. The entry originates in a study of cytomegalovirus exposure and HLA in healthy donors. Study-wide points: A missense DCLRE1C variant was associated with V- and J-gene trimming of TCR beta chains in a later analysis, and an independent cohort replicated the association. Reports credit the classifier with highly specific, highly sensitive diagnosis of cytomegalovirus status. A later analysis showed HLA-associated TCR beta chains outstripping equally common others in clonal expansion. Cytomegalovirus-associated status was assigned to approximately 160 TCR beta chains.

Amplification used 60 Vbeta primers and 13 Jbeta primers. Assay: immunoSEQ multiplex PCR; the TCRdb copy retains only in-frame clones and omits some. The table lists just over 150,000 clones, 65% to 85% of them singletons. The germline V gene encodes CDR1 SGHKS and CDR2 YYEKEE (reference sequence). This CDR3 region has 14 residues. V dropped 4 bases and J dropped 5; count of bases not matched to a gene: 9. The clonotype was recovered from a male donor in good health and CMV-seropositive. This sequence joins TRBV5-5 and TRBJ2-7; 7 bases match TRBD1. Material for sequencing was PBMCs. The CDR3 protein is CASSHGGQMNEQYF. The DNA of the CDR3 is TGTGCCAGCAGCCATGGGGGACAGATGAACGAGCAGTACTTC.